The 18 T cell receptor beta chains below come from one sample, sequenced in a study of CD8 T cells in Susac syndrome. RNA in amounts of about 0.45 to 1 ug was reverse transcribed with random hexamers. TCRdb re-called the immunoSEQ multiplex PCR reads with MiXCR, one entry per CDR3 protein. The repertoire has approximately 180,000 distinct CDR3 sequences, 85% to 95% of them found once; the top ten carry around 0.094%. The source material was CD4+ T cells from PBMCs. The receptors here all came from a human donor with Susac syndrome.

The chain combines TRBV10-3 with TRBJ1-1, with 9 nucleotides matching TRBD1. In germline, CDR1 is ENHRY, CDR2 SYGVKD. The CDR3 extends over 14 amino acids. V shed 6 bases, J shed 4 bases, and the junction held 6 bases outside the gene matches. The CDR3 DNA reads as TGTGCCATCAGACGGACAGGGGAGACCACTGAAGCTTTCTTT. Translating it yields CAIRRTGETTEAFF.

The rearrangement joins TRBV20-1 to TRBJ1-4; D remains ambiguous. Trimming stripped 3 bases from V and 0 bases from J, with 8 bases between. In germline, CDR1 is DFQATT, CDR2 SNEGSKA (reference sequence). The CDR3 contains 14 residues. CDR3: CSARPDPTNEKLFF. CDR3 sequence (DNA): TGCAGTGCTAGGCCGGATCCAACTAATGAAAAACTGTTTTTT.

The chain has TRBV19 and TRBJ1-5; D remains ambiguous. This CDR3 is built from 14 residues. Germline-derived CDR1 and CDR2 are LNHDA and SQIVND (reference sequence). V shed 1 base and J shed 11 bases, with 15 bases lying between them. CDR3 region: CASSIGRTPQAQHF. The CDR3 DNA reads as TGTGCCAGTAGTATAGGGAGGACCCCCCAGGCCCAGCATTTT.

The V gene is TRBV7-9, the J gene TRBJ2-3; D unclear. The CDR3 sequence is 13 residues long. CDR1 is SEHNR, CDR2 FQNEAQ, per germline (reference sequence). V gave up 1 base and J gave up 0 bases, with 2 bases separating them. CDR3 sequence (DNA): TGTGCCAGCAGCTTAGGGAGCACAGATACGCAGTATTTT. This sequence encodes CASSLGSTDTQYF.

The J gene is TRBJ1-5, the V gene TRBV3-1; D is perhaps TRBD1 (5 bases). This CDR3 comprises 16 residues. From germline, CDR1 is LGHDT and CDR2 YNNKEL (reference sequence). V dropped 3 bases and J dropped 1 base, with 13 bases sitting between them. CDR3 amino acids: CASSQGPFWSNQPQHF. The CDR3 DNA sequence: TGTGCCAGCAGCCAGGGGCCTTTTTGGAGCAATCAGCCCCAGCATTTT.

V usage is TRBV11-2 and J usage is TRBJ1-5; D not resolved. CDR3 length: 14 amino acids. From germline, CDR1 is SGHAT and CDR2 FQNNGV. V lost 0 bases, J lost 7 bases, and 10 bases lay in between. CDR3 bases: TGTGCCAGCAGCTTAGACCGTTCGAAACAGCCCCAGCATTTT. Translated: CASSLDRSKQPQHF.

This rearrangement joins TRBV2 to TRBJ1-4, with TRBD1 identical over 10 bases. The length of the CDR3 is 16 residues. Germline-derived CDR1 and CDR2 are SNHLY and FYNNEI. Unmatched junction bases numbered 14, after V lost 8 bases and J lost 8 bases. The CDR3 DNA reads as TGTGCCAGCCTCCGGGACAGGGGTGCTCTTTGGGAAAAACTGTTTTTT. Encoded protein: CASLRDRGALWEKLFF. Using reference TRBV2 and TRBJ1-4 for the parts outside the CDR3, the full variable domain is EPEVTQTPSHQVTQMGQEVILRCVPISNHLYFYWYRQILGQKVEFLVSFYNNEISEKSEIFDDQFSVERPDGSNFTLKIRSTKLEDSAMYFCASLRDRGALWEKLFFGSGTQLSVL.

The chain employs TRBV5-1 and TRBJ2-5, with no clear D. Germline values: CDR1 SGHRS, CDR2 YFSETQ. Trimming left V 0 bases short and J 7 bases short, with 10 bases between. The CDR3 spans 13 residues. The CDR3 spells CASSLEEWGTQYF. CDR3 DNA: TGCGCCAGCAGCTTGGAAGAGTGGGGGACCCAGTACTTC.

CDR3 DNA: TGTGCCAGCAGTTTAGTAGCGGGAGAAGGGTACGAGCAGTACTTC. Protein product: CASSLVAGEGYEQYF. The chain combines TRBV12-3 or TRBV12-4 with TRBJ2-7, with 9 nucleotides matching TRBD2. This CDR3 spans 15 amino acids. V was pared by 1 base and J by 4 bases, with 5 bases of the junction left unmatched.

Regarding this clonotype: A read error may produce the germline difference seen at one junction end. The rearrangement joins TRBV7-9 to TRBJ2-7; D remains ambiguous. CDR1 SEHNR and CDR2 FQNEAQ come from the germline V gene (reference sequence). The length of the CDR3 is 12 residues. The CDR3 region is CASSLDSDEQYF. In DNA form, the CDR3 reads TGTGCCAGCAGCTTAGACTCCGACGAGCAGTACTTC. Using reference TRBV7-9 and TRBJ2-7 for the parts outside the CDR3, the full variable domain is DTGVSQNPRHKITKRGQNVTFRCDPISEHNRLYWYRQTLGQGPEFLTYFQNEAQLEKSRLLSDRFSAERPKGSFSTLEIQRTEQGDSAMYLCASSLDSDEQYFGPGTRLTVT.

In nucleotides, the CDR3 is TGTGCCAGCAGCTTAGTTTCTCTCAATTCACCCCTCCACTTT. Its protein is CASSLVSLNSPLHF. This chain links TRBV7-2 with TRBJ1-6; D is unresolved. Germline V CDR1 and CDR2: SGHTA, FQGNSA. The CDR3 is made up of 14 amino acids. V dropped 1 base and J dropped 7 bases, with 8 bases sitting between them.

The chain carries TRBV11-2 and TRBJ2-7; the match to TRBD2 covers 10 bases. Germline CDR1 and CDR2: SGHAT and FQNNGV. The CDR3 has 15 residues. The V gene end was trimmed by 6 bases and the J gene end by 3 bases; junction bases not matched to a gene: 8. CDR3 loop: CASRPQLAGDYEQYF. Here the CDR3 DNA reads TGTGCCAGCAGACCCCAGCTAGCGGGGGACTACGAGCAGTACTTC. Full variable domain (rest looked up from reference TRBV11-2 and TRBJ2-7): EAGVAQSPRYKIIEKRQSVAFWCNPISGHATLYWYQQILGQGPKLLIQFQNNGVVDDSQLPKDRFSAERLKGVDSTLKIQPAKLEDSAVYLCASRPQLAGDYEQYFGPGTRLTVT.

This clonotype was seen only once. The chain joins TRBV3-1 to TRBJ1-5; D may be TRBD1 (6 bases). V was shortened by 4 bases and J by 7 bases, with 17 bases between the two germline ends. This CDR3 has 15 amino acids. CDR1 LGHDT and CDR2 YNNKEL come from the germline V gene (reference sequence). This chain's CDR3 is CASSPSTGKLQPQHF. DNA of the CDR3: TGTGCCAGCAGCCCGTCAACAGGGAAGCTCCAGCCCCAGCATTTT.

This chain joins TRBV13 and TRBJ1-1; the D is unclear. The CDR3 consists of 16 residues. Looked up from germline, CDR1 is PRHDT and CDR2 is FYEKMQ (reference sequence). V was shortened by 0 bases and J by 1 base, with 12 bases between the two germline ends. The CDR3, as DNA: TGTGCCAGCAGCTTAGGCCTGTCCGGAAAGAACACTGAAGCTTTCTTT. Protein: CASSLGLSGKNTEAFF.

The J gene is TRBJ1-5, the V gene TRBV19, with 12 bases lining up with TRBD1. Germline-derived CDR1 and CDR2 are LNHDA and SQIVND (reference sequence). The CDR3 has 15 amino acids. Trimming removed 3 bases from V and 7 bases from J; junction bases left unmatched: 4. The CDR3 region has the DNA TGTGCCAGTAGTATCGGGACAGGGGGCTCCCAGCCCCAGCATTTT. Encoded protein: CASSIGTGGSQPQHF.

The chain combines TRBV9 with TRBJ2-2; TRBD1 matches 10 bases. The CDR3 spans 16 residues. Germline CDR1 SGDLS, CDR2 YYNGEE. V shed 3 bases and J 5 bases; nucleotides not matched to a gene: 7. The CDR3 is CASSGRQGAVTGELFF. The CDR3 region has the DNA TGTGCCAGCAGCGGTAGACAGGGGGCCGTAACCGGGGAGCTGTTTTTT.

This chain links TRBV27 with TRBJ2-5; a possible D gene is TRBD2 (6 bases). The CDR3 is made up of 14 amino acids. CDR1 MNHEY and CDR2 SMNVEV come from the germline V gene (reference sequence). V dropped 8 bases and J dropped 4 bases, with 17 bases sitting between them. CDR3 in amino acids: CASAVEGPRETQYF. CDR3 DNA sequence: TGTGCCAGCGCCGTGGAGGGGCCGAGAGAGACCCAGTACTTC.

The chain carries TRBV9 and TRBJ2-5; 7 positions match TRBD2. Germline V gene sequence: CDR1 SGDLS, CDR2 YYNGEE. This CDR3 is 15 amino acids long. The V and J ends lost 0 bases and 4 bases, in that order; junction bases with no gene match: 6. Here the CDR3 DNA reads TGTGCCAGCAGCGTAGGACTAGCTTGGAGAGAGACCCAGTACTTC. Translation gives CASSVGLAWRETQYF. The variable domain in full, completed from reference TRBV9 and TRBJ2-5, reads DSGVTQTPKHLITATGQRVTLRCSPRSGDLSVYWYQQSLDQGLQFLIQYYNGEERAKGNILERFSAQQFPDLHSELNLSSLELGDSALYFCASSVGLAWRETQYFGPGTRLLVL.